This passage covers 28 T cell receptor beta chains from one sample sequenced in a study of blood T cell repertoires in COVID-19. Profiled with immunoSEQ multiplex PCR; TCRdb holds only in-frame clones, not every one. The table has under 200,000 clones, approximately 87% seen once. What was sequenced was peripheral blood. The receptors derive from an older woman with acute or convalescent COVID-19.

The chain combines TRBV5-1 with TRBJ2-7; 10 bases agree with TRBD2. CDR1 is SGHRS, CDR2 YFSETQ, per germline. This CDR3 comprises 16 residues. V trimming: 2 bases; J trimming: 1 base; junction bases outside the gene matches: 6. The CDR3 region has the DNA TGCGCCAGCAGCTTCGGAGTAGCGGGAGGATCCTACGAGCAGTACTTC. It translates to CASSFGVAGGSYEQYF.

The J gene is TRBJ2-2, the V gene TRBV5-5; no definite D call. Trimming took off 2 bases at V and 3 bases at J, with 5 bases between the two ends. CDR1 and CDR2 (germline): SGHKS, YYEKEE (reference sequence). The CDR3 contains 13 residues. The CDR3 DNA reads TGTGCCAGCAGCTTAATAGACACCGGGGAGCTGTTTTTT. This encodes CASSLIDTGELFF.

Note on this clone: Other nucleotide sequences in the sample specify the same CDR3. The V gene is TRBV3-1 (or the pseudogene TRBV3-2), the J gene TRBJ2-5; 7 bases match TRBD1. Germline trimming cut 3 bases from V and 5 bases from J; bases unmatched to any gene: 0. Germline assignment: CDR1 LGHDT and CDR2 YNNKEL (reference sequence). The CDR3 runs 12 residues. CDR3 DNA: TGTGCCAGCAGCCACAGGGGGGAGACCCAGTACTTC. Its protein product is CASSHRGETQYF.

The V call is TRBV6-1, the J call TRBJ1-3; 8 bases are a match to TRBD1. Germline V CDR1 and CDR2: MNHNS, SASEGT. Trimming removed 2 bases from V and 4 bases from J; junction bases left unmatched: 7. The CDR3 covers 16 residues. This chain's CDR3 is CASSEPWWTGGNTIYF. CDR3 in DNA: TGTGCCAGCAGTGAACCGTGGTGGACAGGGGGAAACACCATATATTTT.

This sequence joins TRBV4-3 and TRBJ2-3, with 13 bases lining up with TRBD2. V was clipped by 4 bases and J by 0 bases; unmatched bases: 10. The CDR3 length is 19 residues. Germline V gene lookup returns CDR1 LGHNA and CDR2 YSLEER. In nucleotides, the CDR3 is TGCGCCAGCAGCCGGACTAGCGGGAGCCCTATGCCTAGCACAGATACGCAGTATTTT. Translating it yields CASSRTSGSPMPSTDTQYF.

The V and J genes are TRBV7-9 and TRBJ2-7, with 11 positions matching TRBD1. Per the germline V gene, CDR1 is SEHNR and CDR2 is FQNEAQ (reference sequence). The CDR3 is made up of 16 amino acids. Trimming cost V 4 bases and J 5 bases; bases outside gene matches: 10. CDR3 loop: CASSWGQGDIRNEQYF. The CDR3 DNA follows: TGTGCCAGCAGCTGGGGACAGGGGGACATTAGGAACGAGCAGTACTTC.

This rearrangement joins TRBV10-3 to TRBJ2-2, with D possibly being TRBD2 (6 bases). V shed 8 bases and J shed 3 bases, with 16 bases lying between them. The CDR3 extends over 15 amino acids. Germline V gives CDR1 ENHRY, CDR2 SYGVKD. CDR3 coding DNA: TGTGCCATCTCTACGGGAGCGGGTCACACCGGGGAGCTGTTTTTT. Residues: CAISTGAGHTGELFF.

This chain joins TRBV6-2 or TRBV6-3 and TRBJ2-1; possible D gene TRBD1, 6 bases. The V end lost 6 bases, the J end lost 6 bases, and 18 bases lay between the germline ends. The CDR3 loop spans 15 amino acids. Per germline, CDR1 MNHEY and CDR2 SVGEGT. CDR3 sequence (DNA): TGTGCCAGCAGACCTACAGGGAAGGGAATCAATGAGCAGTTCTTC. Encoded protein: CASRPTGKGINEQFF.

This clone has a handful of counts. The V and J genes are TRBV5-1 and TRBJ1-4; D is possibly TRBD1 (6 bases). V lost 4 bases and J lost 8, with 15 bases in between. CDR3 size: 14 residues. Looked up from germline, CDR1 is SGHRS and CDR2 is YFSETQ. For the CDR3, the DNA is TGCGCCAGCAGCCTAAAGGACAGAACCGAAAAACTGTTTTTT. Protein sequence: CASSLKDRTEKLFF.

The chain joins TRBV7-9 to TRBJ2-1; D is perhaps TRBD1 (5 bases). Trimming took off 5 bases at V and 12 bases at J, with 14 bases between the two ends. The CDR3 consists of 12 residues. Germline V lookup: CDR1 SEHNR, CDR2 FQNEAQ (reference sequence). CDR3 sequence: CASSLDKTRQFF. CDR3 coding DNA: TGTGCCAGCAGCCTGGACAAGACAAGGCAGTTCTTC.

V and J are TRBV3-1 (or the pseudogene TRBV3-2) and TRBJ1-1; D remains unclear. The V end was cut by 0 bases, the J end by 8 bases, with 10 bases between. Germline V gene sequence: CDR1 LGHDT, CDR2 YNNKEL (reference sequence). There are 13 residues in the CDR3. CDR3 bases: TGTGCCAGCAGCCAAGATATCCGTTTGGAAGCTTTCTTT. Amino acid sequence: CASSQDIRLEAFF.

The gene calls are TRBV5-4 and TRBJ1-6; 7 nucleotides align to TRBD1. CDR1 and CDR2 from the germline V gene are SGHNT and YYREEE (reference sequence). The CDR3 sequence is 14 residues long. Losses at the gene ends were 1 base for V and 8 bases for J; bases not matched to a gene: 3. The CDR3 here is CASSLTRGDSPLHF. The DNA of the CDR3 is TGTGCCAGCAGCTTGACCAGGGGGGATTCACCCCTCCACTTT. Complete variable domain (other parts from reference TRBV5-4 and TRBJ1-6): ETGVTQSPTHLIKTRGQQVTLRCSSQSGHNTVSWYQQALGQGPQFIFQYYREEENGRGNFPPRFSGLQFPNYSSELNVNALELDDSALYLCASSLTRGDSPLHFGNGTRLTVT.

The CDR3 sequence: CASSLDRGRAFF. The CDR3 DNA sequence: TGTGCCAGCAGCCTGGACAGGGGGCGTGCTTTCTTT. This chain uses TRBV28 with TRBJ1-1; 11 positions match TRBD1. This CDR3 contains 12 residues. Trimming at V came to 6 bases and at J to 11 bases, leaving 5 bases not matched to a gene. Germline V lookup: CDR1 MDHEN, CDR2 SYDVKM.

The V and J genes are TRBV6-1 and TRBJ2-1, with TRBD2 identical over 7 bases. The CDR3 is 12 residues long. Trimming cost V 6 bases and J 8 bases; bases outside gene matches: 4. CDR1 and CDR2 from the germline V gene are MNHNS and SASEGT. The DNA for the CDR3 is TGTGCCAGCAGCCCCCGGGGGGATGAGCAGTTCTTC. As protein: CASSPRGDEQFF.

The chain combines TRBV28 with TRBJ1-5; no definite D call. V was cut by 8 bases and J by 3 bases, with 14 bases left in between. Germline CDR1 is MDHEN and CDR2 is SYDVKM. The CDR3 consists of 14 residues. CDR3 amino acids: CASGRAMNNQPQHF. The CDR3 region has the DNA TGTGCCAGCGGGAGGGCGATGAACAATCAGCCCCAGCATTTT.

V usage is TRBV4-2 and J usage is TRBJ1-2; D remains unclear. Trimming left V 0 bases short and J 5 bases short, with 10 bases between. CDR1 LGHNA and CDR2 YNFKEQ come from the germline V gene. The CDR3 sequence is 14 residues long. For the CDR3, the DNA is TGTGCCAGCAGCCAAGATCAGGTCGCTTATGGCTACACCTTC. Protein product: CASSQDQVAYGYTF.

This sequence joins TRBV7-9 and TRBJ2-5, with D unresolved. The CDR3 contains 11 residues. Germline V gene sequence: CDR1 SEHNR, CDR2 FQNEAQ (reference sequence). V was pared by 6 bases and J by 5 bases, with 7 bases between. Here the CDR3 reads CASSNSETQYF. The CDR3 DNA follows: TGTGCCAGCAGTAACAGTGAGACCCAGTACTTC.

CDR3 coding DNA: TGTGCCAGCAGTTACGGGACCTCTAGCGGGCTGGATACGCAGTATTTT. Translated, it gives CASSYGTSSGLDTQYF. The chain carries TRBV6-2 or TRBV6-3 and TRBJ2-3; 8 positions match TRBD2. Trimming cost V 2 bases and J 6 bases; bases outside gene matches: 10. CDR1 is MNHEY and CDR2 is SVGEGT in the germline V gene. CDR3 size: 16 residues.

V usage is TRBV6-6 and J usage is TRBJ1-1, with 11 bases identical to TRBD1. Losses at the gene ends were 6 bases for V and 4 bases for J; bases not matched to a gene: 4. The CDR3 is made up of 14 amino acids. Looked up from germline, CDR1 is MNHNY and CDR2 is SVGAGI (reference sequence). The DNA for the CDR3 is TGTGCCAGCAGCCGCGGACAGGGGGCCACTGAAGCTTTCTTT. As protein: CASSRGQGATEAFF.

V is TRBV18 and J is TRBJ2-5, with a weak D call TRBD1 (5 bases). Looked up from germline, CDR1 is KGHSH and CDR2 is LQKENI. V lost 2 bases, J lost 2 bases, and 6 bases lay in between. The CDR3 has 13 amino acids. CDR3 coding DNA: TGTGCCAGCTCACCAGACAGACAAGAGACCCAGTACTTC. It encodes CASSPDRQETQYF.

The chain carries TRBV12-3 or TRBV12-4 and TRBJ1-4; D is undetermined. The ends were cut back, 1 base at V and 8 bases at J, with 8 bases in the middle. This CDR3 has 13 amino acids. CDR3 region: CASSLVLVEKLFF. The DNA for the CDR3 is TGTGCCAGCAGTTTAGTTCTAGTCGAAAAACTGTTTTTT.

The sample holds one count of this clone. The chain combines TRBV7-8 with TRBJ1-1; D unresolved. Germline V gene sequence: CDR1 SGHVS, CDR2 FQNEAQ. The CDR3 consists of 14 residues. The ends were cut back, 5 bases at V and 2 bases at J, with 12 bases in the middle. Written as DNA, the CDR3 is TGTGCCAGCAGCCTCGGAGAGGTCAACACTGAAGCTTTCTTT. This translates into CASSLGEVNTEAFF.

The chain recombines TRBV7-2 with TRBJ1-1; 7 bases map to TRBD1. The trim removed 3 bases at V and 1 base at J, leaving 2 bases unmatched. Germline V gene data show CDR1 as SGHTA and CDR2 as FQGNSA. This CDR3 has 14 amino acids. The DNA of the CDR3 is TGTGCCAGCAGCTTCCGGACAGGGAACACTGAAGCTTTCTTT. This translates into CASSFRTGNTEAFF.

This clone was seen a single time. The chain recombines TRBV19 with TRBJ1-5; 8 bases fit TRBD1. The CDR3 totals 15 residues. Germline loops: CDR1 LNHDA, CDR2 SQIVND (reference sequence). Trimming took 4 bases from V and 6 from J; bases not matched to a gene: 8. The CDR3 reads CASSNPTGVGQPQHF. In DNA form, the CDR3 reads TGTGCCAGTAGTAACCCGACAGGGGTAGGTCAGCCCCAGCATTTT.

The CDR3 is CSAKRDLTGANEKLFF. CDR3 coding DNA: TGCAGCGCCAAGCGGGACCTCACCGGGGCTAATGAAAAACTGTTTTTT. This chain connects TRBV29-1 to TRBJ1-4; D is possibly TRBD1 (5 bases). The CDR3 has 16 amino acids. Germline CDR1 SQVTM, CDR2 ANQGSEA. V lost 7 bases to trimming and J lost 3 bases, with 21 bases between them.

The chain joins TRBV5-1 to TRBJ1-1; no definite D call. V lost 0 bases and J 0 bases, leaving 12 bases between the germline ends. From germline, CDR1 is SGHRS and CDR2 YFSETQ. CDR3 length equals 16 residues. The CDR3 sequence is CASSLEGGMVNTEAFF. CDR3 sequence (DNA): TGCGCCAGCAGCTTGGAGGGAGGGATGGTGAACACTGAAGCTTTCTTT.

The table lists this clone with a count of one. The rearrangement uses TRBV7-9 and TRBJ1-2; unclear D gene. V lost 2 bases, J lost 5 bases, and 15 bases lay in between. The V gene's germline CDR1 is SEHNR and CDR2 FQNEAQ (reference sequence). This CDR3 comprises 15 residues. The CDR3 DNA reads as TGTGCCAGCAGCTTATTTGGACCGGGAAAATATGGCTACACCTTC. Encoded protein: CASSLFGPGKYGYTF.

This rearrangement joins TRBV5-4 to TRBJ2-3, with 7 bases matching TRBD2. V lost 4 bases, J lost 6 bases, and 11 bases stayed unmatched. Per germline, CDR1 SGHNT and CDR2 YYREEE (reference sequence). The CDR3 has 15 residues. The chain's CDR3 is CASSLRRGNADTQYF. The CDR3 DNA reads TGTGCCAGCAGCCTGCGGCGGGGGAACGCCGATACGCAGTATTTT.